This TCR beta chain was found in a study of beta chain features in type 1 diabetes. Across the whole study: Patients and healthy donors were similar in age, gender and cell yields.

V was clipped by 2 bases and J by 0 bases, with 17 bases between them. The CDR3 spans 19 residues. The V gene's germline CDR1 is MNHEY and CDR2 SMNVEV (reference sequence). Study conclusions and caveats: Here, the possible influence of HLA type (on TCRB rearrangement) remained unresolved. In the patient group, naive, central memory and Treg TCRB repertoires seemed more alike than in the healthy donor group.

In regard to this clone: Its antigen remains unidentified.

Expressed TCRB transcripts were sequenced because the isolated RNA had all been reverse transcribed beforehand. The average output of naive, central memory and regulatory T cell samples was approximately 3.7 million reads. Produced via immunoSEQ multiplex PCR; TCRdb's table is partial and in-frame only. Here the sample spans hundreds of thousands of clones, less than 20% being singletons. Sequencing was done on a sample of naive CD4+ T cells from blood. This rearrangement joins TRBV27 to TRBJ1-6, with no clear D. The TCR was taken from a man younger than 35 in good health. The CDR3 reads CASSLKDPGSSSYNSPLHF. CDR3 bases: TGTGCCAGCAGTTTAAAAGACCCGGGTTCTAGCTCCTATAATTCACCCCTCCACTTT.